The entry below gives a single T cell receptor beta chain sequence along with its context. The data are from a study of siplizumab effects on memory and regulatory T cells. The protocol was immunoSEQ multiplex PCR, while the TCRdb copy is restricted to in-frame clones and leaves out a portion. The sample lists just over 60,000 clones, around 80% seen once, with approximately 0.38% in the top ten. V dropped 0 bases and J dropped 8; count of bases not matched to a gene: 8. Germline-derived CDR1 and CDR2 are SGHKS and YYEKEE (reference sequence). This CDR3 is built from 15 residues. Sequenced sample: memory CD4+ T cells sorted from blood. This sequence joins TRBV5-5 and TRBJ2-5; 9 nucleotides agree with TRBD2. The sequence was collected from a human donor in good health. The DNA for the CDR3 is TGTGCCAGCAGCTTGGACCCGGGACTAGCTGGCACCCAGTACTTC. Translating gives CASSLDPGLAGTQYF.